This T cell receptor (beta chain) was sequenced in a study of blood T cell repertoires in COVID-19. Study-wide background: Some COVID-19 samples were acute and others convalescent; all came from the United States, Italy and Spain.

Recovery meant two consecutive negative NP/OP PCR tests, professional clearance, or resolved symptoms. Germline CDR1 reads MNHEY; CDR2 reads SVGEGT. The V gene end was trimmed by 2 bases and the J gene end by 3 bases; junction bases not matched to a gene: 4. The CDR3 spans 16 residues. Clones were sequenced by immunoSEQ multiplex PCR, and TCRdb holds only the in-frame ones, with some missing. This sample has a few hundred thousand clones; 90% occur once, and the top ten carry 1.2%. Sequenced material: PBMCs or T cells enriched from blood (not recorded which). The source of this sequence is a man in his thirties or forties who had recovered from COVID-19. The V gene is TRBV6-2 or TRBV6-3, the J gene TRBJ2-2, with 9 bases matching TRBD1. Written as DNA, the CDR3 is TGTGCCAGCAGTTACCCTCGGACAGGGGACACCGGGGAGCTGTTTTTT. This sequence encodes CASSYPRTGDTGELFF.